This T cell receptor (beta chain) was recovered during a study of cytomegalovirus exposure and HLA in healthy donors. General observations from the study: As a later analysis revealed, the rate of TCR association differed by HLA locus, with DRB1 most and HLA-C fewest. Some highly shared sequence variants likely arose as a pipeline artifact.

From germline, CDR1 is MDHEN and CDR2 SYDVKM. The CDR3 is 15 residues long. V lost 7 bases to trimming and J lost 2 bases; unmatched junction nucleotides: 5. Comment on this clone: Its antigen is as yet unknown.

The PCR was carried out with 60 Vbeta primers and 13 Jbeta primers. As originally analysed: Per a later analysis, the number of unique TCR beta chains was approximately 80 million, of which around 10 million were shared. Assay used: immunoSEQ multiplex PCR; TCRdb lists only in-frame clones, some missing. V, J and clone size are those of that table, while D and trimming were read from the DNA. Of under 200,000 clones listed, under 85% are singletons. The V gene is TRBV28, the J gene TRBJ2-6; 7 bases match TRBD2. The material sequenced was PBMCs. This receptor was identified in a female donor in good health and CMV-seronegative. The CDR3 spells CASTSRGAGANVLTF. CDR3 nucleotides: TGTGCCAGCACCTCACGGGGGGCTGGGGCCAACGTCCTGACTTTC.